The rows below give T cell receptor beta chains drawn from one sample of a study of CD8+ T cells in alopecia areata. Profiling relied on immunoSEQ multiplex PCR, and the TCRdb table lists in-frame clones only, not all of them. The table has 150,000 to 200,000 clones, less than 70% seen once. The sequences come from CD4+ T cells sorted from blood, collected at week 24, from a patient treated with tofacitinib. The receptor source for this set is a human donor with alopecia areata. Both conserved end residues are part of each CDR3. D genes are given only for firm matches. Only some rows state a clone size, as once, few, many or a class for expanded clones.

TGTGCCAGCTCAGCCATAGAGACCCAGTACTTC	CASSAIETQYF	11	NA	TRBV18	TRBJ2-5	NA
TGCAGCGTTGAAGCCGGGACAGGGTTGAGCTACGAGCAGTACTTC	CSVEAGTGLSYEQYF	15	TRBD1	TRBV29-1	TRBJ2-7	NA
TGTGCCAGCAGTGAGAGAACTAGCGGGGACCAAGAGACCCAGTACTTC	CASSERTSGDQETQYF	16	TRBD2	TRBV2	TRBJ2-5	NA
TGTGCCAGCAGTGAAGGACCGACTGAGCAGTACTTC	CASSEGPTEQYF	12	NA	TRBV6-1	TRBJ2-7	NA
TGTGCCTGGAGTGCAGGAGCGGGGGGCTACAATGAGCAGTTCTTC	CAWSAGAGGYNEQFF	15	TRBD2	TRBV30	TRBJ2-1	NA
TGTGCCAGCAGCCTCAACTGGGGGGAGACCCAGTACTTC	CASSLNWGETQYF	13	NA	TRBV14	TRBJ2-5	NA
TGTGCCAGCTCCCCGGGCGATGAAAAACTGTTTTTT	CASSPGDEKLFF	12	NA	TRBV7-9	TRBJ1-4	many
TGTGCCAGCAGTTACGGGGGTCCGGGCGAGCAGTACTTC	CASSYGGPGEQYF	13	NA	TRBV6-5	TRBJ2-7	NA
TGTGCCAGCTCACCACGGGAGACCCAGTACTTC	CASSPRETQYF	11	NA	TRBV18	TRBJ2-5	NA
TGCAGCGCACACAGGCGTCTGAACACTGAAGCTTTCTTT	CSAHRRLNTEAFF	13	NA	TRBV29-1	TRBJ1-1	NA
TGTGCCATCAGTGAGTCGGTTGTCGCCTCCACTGAAGCTTTCTTT	CAISESVVASTEAFF	15	NA	TRBV10-3	TRBJ1-1	NA
TGTGCCAGCAGCTTAGCCCGTGGGGGGCGCGGTTCACCCCTCCACTTT	CASSLARGGRGSPLHF	16	NA	TRBV11-2	TRBJ1-6	NA
TGTGCCAGCAGCCAGGGGGAAACCCTCCACTTT	CASSQGETLHF	11	NA	TRBV4-2	TRBJ1-6	NA
TGTGCCTGGAGGCGGACAGCCAACACCGGGGAGCTGTTTTTT	CAWRRTANTGELFF	14	NA	TRBV30	TRBJ2-2	NA
TGTGCCAGCAGCTTAGCGCCCAACCGCTATGGCTACACCTTC	CASSLAPNRYGYTF	14	NA	TRBV7-2	TRBJ1-2	NA
TGTGCCACCACGAAGGGGGCTAGAGCCGGGGAGCTGTTTTTT	CATTKGARAGELFF	14	TRBD1	TRBV19	TRBJ2-2	many
TGTGCCATCAGTGATTTGACTAGGAGCCGAATCTACAATGAGCAGTTCTTC	CAISDLTRSRIYNEQFF	17	NA	TRBV10-3	TRBJ2-1	NA
TGCGGGGGATACGAAGCCAGGGGCGCCGGGGAGCTGTTTTTT	CGGYEARGAGELFF	14	NA	TRBV29-1	TRBJ2-2	NA
TGCAGCGTAGGACAGGTCCTCCAAGAGACCCAGTACTTC	CSVGQVLQETQYF	13	TRBD1	TRBV29-1	TRBJ2-5	few
TGTGCTAGTGGTACAGTTACCGGGGAGCTGTTTTTT	CASGTVTGELFF	12	NA	TRBV12-5	TRBJ2-2	few
TGTGCCAGCAGCCCGACAAGAAACAGGGATTCCTACGAGCAGTACTTC	CASSPTRNRDSYEQYF	16	NA	TRBV27	TRBJ2-7	few
TGTGCCAGCAGTGCCGACGGAAATCAGCCCCAGCATTTT	CASSADGNQPQHF	13	NA	TRBV6-5	TRBJ1-5	NA
TGTGCCAGCAGGTTTACAGGGACCTATAATTCACCCCTCCACTTT	CASRFTGTYNSPLHF	15	NA	TRBV27	TRBJ1-6	few
TGCAGCGTTGTAGATCCTCGGGTCCTCCAAGAGACCCAGTACTTC	CSVVDPRVLQETQYF	15	NA	TRBV29-1	TRBJ2-5	few
TGTGCCAGCAGTGGTCAGCGGGGGGCAACTAATGAAAAACTGTTTTTT	CASSGQRGATNEKLFF	16	NA	TRBV2	TRBJ1-4	NA
TGCGCCAGCAGCCAAGATCAGGGTGGAAAGGGTCAGCCCCAGCATTTT	CASSQDQGGKGQPQHF	16	NA	TRBV4-1	TRBJ1-5	NA
TGTGCCAGCAGTTACGACAGGCTCGGGCAGCCCCAGCATTTT	CASSYDRLGQPQHF	14	NA	TRBV2	TRBJ1-5	NA
TGTGCCAGCAGCCCCGGACATTCGGCAAACACCGGGGAGCTGTTTTTT	CASSPGHSANTGELFF	16	NA	TRBV5-6	TRBJ2-2	once
TGTGCCAGCAGCGTCGGGAGCGCGGGGGAGACCCAGTACTTC	CASSVGSAGETQYF	14	NA	TRBV9	TRBJ2-5	once
TGCAGCGTTGCGAACCGGGCGGATACGCAGTATTTT	CSVANRADTQYF	12	NA	TRBV29-1	TRBJ2-3	NA
TGCAGCGTTCGGAGGGATCGGTCCTACGAGCAGTACTTC	CSVRRDRSYEQYF	13	NA	TRBV29-1	TRBJ2-7	NA
TGTGCCTGGAAAACCTCCTACGAGCAGTACTTC	CAWKTSYEQYF	11	NA	TRBV30	TRBJ2-7	NA
TGTGCCAGTAGTATTACCGGGACACATAACACTGAAGCTTTCTTT	CASSITGTHNTEAFF	15	NA	TRBV19	TRBJ1-1	few
TGTGCCAGCAGCTTAGGCGGTGGGGCAGCACTCAATCAGCCCCAGCATTTT	CASSLGGGAALNQPQHF	17	NA	TRBV7-9	TRBJ1-5	NA
TGTGCCAGCAGTGCGATAGGTCAGACAGATACGCAGTATTTT	CASSAIGQTDTQYF	14	NA	TRBV2	TRBJ2-3	few
TGCAGCGTTGTATATCCGGGGCGGTACGAGCAGTACTTC	CSVVYPGRYEQYF	13	NA	TRBV29-1	TRBJ2-7	NA
TGTGCCAGCAACATGATGACAGATACGCAGTATTTT	CASNMMTDTQYF	12	NA	TRBV2	TRBJ2-3	NA
TGCAGCGTTGAAGGGGACCTCAGGGGGCGCAACGAGCAGTACTTC	CSVEGDLRGRNEQYF	15	TRBD1	TRBV29-1	TRBJ2-7	NA
TGTGCCAGCCGCTTTGGGACGGCCTATGGCTACACCTTC	CASRFGTAYGYTF	13	NA	TRBV2	TRBJ1-2	NA
TGCAGCGTTGCGACGGGGTACTACGAGCAGTACTTC	CSVATGYYEQYF	12	NA	TRBV29-1	TRBJ2-7	NA